Below, 21 T cell receptor beta chains from the same sample are listed, as sequenced in a study of CD8+ T cells in alopecia areata. It was cDNA, reverse transcribed from extracted RNA, that served as the sequencing template. TCRdb's copy holds only in-frame clones and misses some; the assay was immunoSEQ multiplex PCR. The sample records roughly 210,000 clones, less than 50% being singletons. The treatment is: oral pan-JAK inhibitor, 5-10 mg twice daily. The sample consisted of CD4+ T cells sorted from blood, taken at approximately week 37, from a patient treated with tofacitinib. The origin of the receptors is a human donor with alopecia areata.

V is TRBV9 and J is TRBJ2-2; 7 bases are shared with TRBD1. J lost 5 bases, V lost 2 bases, and 9 bases had no gene match. The CDR3 runs 16 residues. The germline V gene has CDR1 SGDLS and CDR2 YYNGEE. DNA of the CDR3: TGTGCCAGCAGCGTCTCGCTGACAGGGTCTACCGGGGAGCTGTTTTTT. This encodes CASSVSLTGSTGELFF.

This chain joins TRBV5-1 and TRBJ2-1, with D possibly TRBD1 on 7 matching bases. Germline CDR1 and CDR2: SGHRS and YFSETQ. The V end lost 0 bases, the J end lost 3 bases, and 10 bases lay between the germline ends. The CDR3 covers 15 residues. CDR3: CASSLDRGGYNEQFF. The CDR3 region has the DNA TGCGCCAGCAGCTTGGACAGGGGAGGCTACAATGAGCAGTTCTTC.

This clone was seen ten or more times. The chain has TRBV19 and TRBJ2-7; a possible D gene is TRBD1 (6 bases). Per germline, CDR1 LNHDA and CDR2 SQIVND (reference sequence). This CDR3 is built from 15 residues. The V end lost 4 bases, the J end lost 1 base, and 14 bases lay between the germline ends. CDR3 loop: CASSTQHRESYEQYF. DNA for the CDR3: TGTGCCAGTAGTACCCAACACAGGGAATCCTACGAGCAGTACTTC.

The chain uses TRBV5-1 and TRBJ2-1; possible D gene TRBD2, 6 bases. From germline, CDR1 is SGHRS and CDR2 YFSETQ. The V end lost 5 bases, the J end lost 0 bases, and 12 bases lay between the germline ends. This CDR3 spans 15 amino acids. The CDR3 DNA is TGCGCCAGCAGATCTAGCGAGAGCTCCTACAATGAGCAGTTCTTC. It is translated as CASRSSESSYNEQFF.

This clone was detected only a few times. The V and J genes are TRBV19 and TRBJ2-2; D perhaps matches TRBD1 (6 bases). The CDR3 totals 13 residues. Germline assignment: CDR1 LNHDA and CDR2 SQIVND (reference sequence). Trimming left V 6 bases short and J 7 bases short, with 12 bases between. CDR3 region: CASRNRVDGELFF. CDR3 nucleotides: TGTGCCAGTAGAAACAGGGTCGACGGGGAGCTGTTTTTT.

This clone has just a few counts. This chain joins TRBV2 and TRBJ2-7; 14 bases fit TRBD2. V dropped 8 bases and J dropped 12; count of bases not matched to a gene: 9. Germline lookup yields CDR1 SNHLY and CDR2 FYNNEI. The CDR3 has 13 residues. The CDR3 spells CASREGTSGSLYF. The CDR3 DNA reads as TGTGCCAGCCGAGAAGGGACTAGCGGGAGTCTGTACTTC.

The chain is built from TRBV11-3 and TRBJ2-5; D might be TRBD1 or TRBD2, each matching 6 bases. Germline V gives CDR1 SGHNT, CDR2 YENEEA. The CDR3 has 17 residues. Deletions cut 5 bases from V and 2 bases from J, with 21 bases between. CDR3 DNA: TGTGCCAGCAGCCCCGGAGGGCGCAGGGGCGGTCAAGAGACCCAGTACTTC. Protein: CASSPGGRRGGQETQYF.

The sample holds a few counts of this clone. V usage is TRBV7-2 and J usage is TRBJ2-3; 7 bases match TRBD2. The CDR3 covers 17 residues. CDR1 SGHTA and CDR2 FQGNSA come from the germline V gene. Trimming removed 5 bases from V and 6 bases from J; junction bases left unmatched: 17. In DNA form, the CDR3 reads TGTGCCAGCAGCCCCTCTCCGGGCGGGAGTGGGAAGGATACGCAGTATTTT. Residues: CASSPSPGGSGKDTQYF.

The J gene is TRBJ2-3, the V gene TRBV14; TRBD2 matches 7 bases. CDR3 length equals 16 residues. Germline V lookup: CDR1 SGHDN, CDR2 FVKESK. V shed 4 bases, J shed 3 bases, and the junction held 10 bases outside the gene matches. Here the CDR3 DNA reads TGTGCCAGCAGCCCCCGCTGGCTAGCGGAAACAGATACGCAGTATTTT. Translating it yields CASSPRWLAETDTQYF.

The table lists this clone with a few counts. V gene TRBV7-8 combines with J gene TRBJ2-2; D uncertain. This CDR3 is built from 14 residues. Trimming removed 3 bases from V and 1 base from J, with 6 bases in between. CDR1 is SGHVS and CDR2 is FQNEAQ in the germline V gene. CDR3 nucleotide sequence: TGTGCCAGCAGCTTGAACGGGAACACCGGGGAGCTGTTTTTT. Encoded protein: CASSLNGNTGELFF.

This sequence joins TRBV6-5 and TRBJ1-2; D is ambiguous. V shed 8 bases and J shed 6 bases, with 16 bases lying between them. From germline, CDR1 is MNHEY and CDR2 SVGAGI. The CDR3 loop spans 13 amino acids. The CDR3 here is CASRPIRRDGYTF. CDR3 in DNA: TGTGCCAGCCGCCCGATCCGTAGGGATGGCTACACCTTC.

The rearrangement uses TRBV30 and TRBJ2-1, with 13 bases lining up with TRBD2. The CDR3 totals 15 residues. J lost 8 bases, V lost 4 bases, and 8 bases had no gene match. Per germline, CDR1 GTSNPN and CDR2 SVGIG (reference sequence). The CDR3 here is CAWKLLAGGPDEQFF. CDR3 nucleotide sequence: TGTGCCTGGAAACTACTAGCGGGAGGGCCCGATGAGCAGTTCTTC. Using reference TRBV30 and TRBJ2-1 for the parts outside the CDR3, the full variable domain is SQTIHQWPATLVQPVGSPLSLECTVEGTSNPNLYWYRQAAGRGLQLLFYSVGIGQISSEVPQNLSASRPQDRQFILSSKKLLLSDSGFYLCAWKLLAGGPDEQFFGPGTRLTVL.

The CDR3 DNA reads TGCGCCAGCAGCTTGGGACCTACTTCCGAGCAGTACTTC. Translation gives CASSLGPTSEQYF. The chain uses TRBV5-1 and TRBJ2-7, with D unresolved. Germline V gene data show CDR1 as SGHRS and CDR2 as YFSETQ. This CDR3 is built from 13 residues. V was clipped by 0 bases and J by 6 bases, with 10 bases between them.

This clone was counted only a few times. The chain carries TRBV11-2 and TRBJ1-1; 9 bases match TRBD1. The V gene's germline CDR1 is SGHAT and CDR2 FQNNGV. This CDR3 comprises 16 residues. The V and J ends lost 4 bases and 1 base, in that order; junction bases with no gene match: 7. The CDR3 DNA is TGTGCCAGCAGCTACGGGACAGGGAGGGCGAACACTGAAGCTTTCTTT. Translating it yields CASSYGTGRANTEAFF.

This clone was recorded only once. V gene TRBV2 combines with J gene TRBJ2-5; TRBD1 matches at 9 bases. CDR3 length equals 15 residues. V shed 2 bases, J shed 5 bases, and the junction held 6 bases outside the gene matches. The germline V gene encodes CDR1 SNHLY and CDR2 FYNNEI. The DNA of the CDR3 is TGTGCCAGCAGTGAATTGGGACAGGGAAGGGAGACCCAGTACTTC. Protein sequence: CASSELGQGRETQYF.

This chain links TRBV4-1 with TRBJ2-7; D remains ambiguous. The V and J ends lost 2 bases and 0 bases respectively, with 8 bases between them. This CDR3 is 14 amino acids long. Germline V gene sequence: CDR1 MGHRA, CDR2 YSYEKL. CDR3 region: CASSQPSASYEQYF. The DNA of the CDR3 is TGCGCCAGCAGCCAACCGTCAGCCTCCTACGAGCAGTACTTC.

V is TRBV27 and J is TRBJ2-3; 8 bases align to TRBD2. The ends lost 5 bases at V and 0 bases at J; junction bases unmatched: 4. Germline assignment: CDR1 MNHEY and CDR2 SMNVEV (reference sequence). The CDR3 is made up of 15 amino acids. The CDR3 coding sequence is TGTGCCAGCAGTGGTAGCGGGGAAAGCACAGATACGCAGTATTTT. It is translated as CASSGSGESTDTQYF.

The V and J genes are TRBV7-9 and TRBJ2-1; 7 bases agree with TRBD1. Germline V gene sequence: CDR1 SEHNR, CDR2 FQNEAQ (reference sequence). The junction had 12 bases not matched to a gene; V was cut back by 6 bases and J by 7 bases. The CDR3 has 15 residues. CDR3 residues: CASRSDRVFSNEQFF. The CDR3 DNA follows: TGTGCCAGCAGATCCGACAGGGTTTTTTCGAATGAGCAGTTCTTC.

The chain links TRBV2 to TRBJ1-2; 8 nucleotides match TRBD1. Per the germline V gene, CDR1 is SNHLY and CDR2 is FYNNEI. Trimming at V came to 8 bases and at J to 2 bases, leaving 4 bases not matched to a gene. The CDR3 covers 13 residues. CDR3 protein: CASQDRANYGYTF. CDR3 coding DNA: TGTGCCAGCCAGGACAGGGCGAACTATGGCTACACCTTC.

This clone was seen a few times. This rearrangement joins TRBV7-9 to TRBJ2-3; 9 nucleotides agree with TRBD1. The length of the CDR3 is 14 residues. CDR1 and CDR2 from the germline V gene are SEHNR and FQNEAQ (reference sequence). V trimming: 5 bases; J trimming: 3 bases; junction bases outside the gene matches: 3. The CDR3 sequence: CASSQGTGTDTQYF. CDR3 in DNA: TGTGCCAGCAGCCAGGGGACAGGGACAGATACGCAGTATTTT. The full variable domain, in which reference TRBV7-9 and TRBJ2-3 provide the parts outside the CDR3, is DTGVSQNPRHKITKRGQNVTFRCDPISEHNRLYWYRQTLGQGPEFLTYFQNEAQLEKSRLLSDRFSAERPKGSFSTLEIQRTEQGDSAMYLCASSQGTGTDTQYFGPGTRLTVL.

The chain is built from TRBV29-1 and TRBJ2-3; possible D gene TRBD2, 5 bases. Germline values: CDR1 SQVTM, CDR2 ANQGSEA. Deletions cut 7 bases from V and 0 bases from J, with 17 bases between. The CDR3 has 15 amino acids. The CDR3 bases are TGCAGCGCCACCTCGAGCGGCTCTAGCACAGATACGCAGTATTTT. As protein: CSATSSGSSTDTQYF.